This TCR beta chain is from a study of human T cells and chemical hapten exposure. General study results and limits: Expanded TCRs produced significantly more large CDR3 similarity clusters than controls did. DPC sensitization produced no change in TCRs with frequency above 1 in 1000.

Time point given: pre-sensitization, week 0. Specified treatment: therapeutic diphenylcyclopropenone sensitization with weekly scalp DPC. Donors, patients with alopecia ranging from 18 to 70 years old and judged suitable for DPC, provided samples. Authors' processing steps: Per-sample TCR counts ranged from roughly 23,224 to 750,000, median around 96,000. Each CDR3 protein gets one entry after TCRdb re-called the RACE reads with MiXCR. It is TCRdb's table, rather than the study itself, that gives the V and J calls and clone size. This table has 200,000 to 300,000 distinct CDR3 sequences, approximately 8.6% appearing once. This CDR3 spans 11 amino acids. Germline V CDR1 and CDR2: MNHEY, SVGEGT. A note on this clonotype: Antigen unknown. Compared with germline, one end of the junction differs, possibly owing to a read error.

Sequences were derived from whole blood, sampled in connection with sensitization to the hapten diphenylcyclopropenone (DPC). The chain recombines TRBV6-2 or TRBV6-3 with TRBJ2-1; a possible D gene is TRBD1 (6 bases). The origin of this receptor is a middle-aged woman with alopecia areata. Some clones in this sample may be carry-over from other donors' samples. The CDR3 bases are TGTGCCTGCAGCCAGGGGAATGAGCAGTTCTTC. It specifies CACSQGNEQFF.